The rows below give T cell receptor beta chains drawn from one sample of a study of blood T cell repertoires in COVID-19. Repertoires were generated with immunoSEQ multiplex PCR, while TCRdb's copy carries only in-frame clones and drops some. Of roughly 430,000 clones listed, 88% are singletons. Sequenced: PBMCs or T cells enriched from blood (not recorded which). These receptors originate from a woman in her forties with acute COVID-19. Both conserved end residues are part of each CDR3. D genes are given only for firm matches. Expanded clones get a size class; other rows say once, few or many, or leave the size out.

D gene: NA
J gene: TRBJ1-2
clone size: NA
V gene: TRBV6-5
CDR3 DNA: TGTGCCAGCAGTCCTCATGGGGGGGGCCTAGATGGCTACACCTTC
CDR3 protein: CASSPHGGGLDGYTF

D gene: NA
J gene: TRBJ1-2
clone size: NA
V gene: TRBV19
CDR3 DNA: TGTGCCAGTAGCCCCCAAGGGGTCTTCTATGGCTACACCTTC
CDR3 protein: CASSPQGVFYGYTF

D gene: NA
J gene: TRBJ1-2
clone size: NA
V gene: TRBV7-2
CDR3 DNA: TGTGCCAGCAGCTTAGTAGGCACGGGAGTTAGCTATGGCTACACCTTC
CDR3 protein: CASSLVGTGVSYGYTF

D gene: TRBD1
J gene: TRBJ1-2
clone size: NA
V gene: TRBV27
CDR3 DNA: TGTGCCAGCAGTGCAGGGGGCGTCTATGGCTACACCTTC
CDR3 protein: CASSAGGVYGYTF

D gene: NA
J gene: TRBJ1-2
clone size: NA
V gene: TRBV7-9
CDR3 DNA: TGTGCCAGCAGCTTATACTCCTATGATGGCTACACCTTC
CDR3 protein: CASSLYSYDGYTF

D gene: NA
J gene: TRBJ1-5
clone size: NA
V gene: TRBV27
CDR3 DNA: TGTGCCAGCCGGGGACAGCCCCAGCATTTT
CDR3 protein: CASRGQPQHF

D gene: TRBD1
J gene: TRBJ2-5
clone size: NA
V gene: TRBV7-9
CDR3 DNA: TGTGCCAGCAGCTTAGGATGGGGACAGCAGACCCAGTACTTC
CDR3 protein: CASSLGWGQQTQYF

D gene: TRBD1
J gene: TRBJ1-1
clone size: once
V gene: TRBV9
CDR3 DNA: TGTGCCAGCAGCGTACGGGGACAGGGGGCCACTGAAGCTTTCTTT
CDR3 protein: CASSVRGQGATEAFF

D gene: TRBD1
J gene: TRBJ1-1
clone size: NA
V gene: TRBV12-5
CDR3 DNA: TGTGCTAGTGGTTCCGGGACAGGTCAGAACACTGAAGCTTTCTTT
CDR3 protein: CASGSGTGQNTEAFF

D gene: NA
J gene: TRBJ1-1
clone size: NA
V gene: TRBV6-5
CDR3 DNA: TGTGCCAGCAGCATACAGGGGAACACTGAAGCTTTCTTT
CDR3 protein: CASSIQGNTEAFF

D gene: NA
J gene: TRBJ2-7
clone size: NA
V gene: TRBV6-5
CDR3 DNA: TGTGCCAGCAGTTACTCGAATCGGGGTACCTACGAGCAGTACTTC
CDR3 protein: CASSYSNRGTYEQYF

D gene: NA
J gene: TRBJ2-5
clone size: NA
V gene: TRBV7-2
CDR3 DNA: TGTGCCAGCAGCTCCCAGAGGAACTCGGAGACCCAGTACTTC
CDR3 protein: CASSSQRNSETQYF

D gene: NA
J gene: TRBJ2-7
clone size: few
V gene: TRBV30
CDR3 DNA: TGTGCCTGGAGCCCCCACAGGGAGGGCGAGCAGTACTTC
CDR3 protein: CAWSPHREGEQYF

D gene: NA
J gene: TRBJ1-1
clone size: NA
V gene: TRBV5-1
CDR3 DNA: TGCGCCAGCAGCTCCAAGGGGGACACTGAAGCTTTCTTT
CDR3 protein: CASSSKGDTEAFF

D gene: NA
J gene: TRBJ2-7
clone size: NA
V gene: TRBV27
CDR3 DNA: TGTGCCAGCAGGACCCGGGGGGCCTTCTACGAGCAGTACTTC
CDR3 protein: CASRTRGAFYEQYF

D gene: NA
J gene: TRBJ2-5
clone size: NA
V gene: TRBV19
CDR3 DNA: TGTGCCAGTAGTATAGAGTTCGGGGGTAGTGGAACCCAGTACTTC
CDR3 protein: CASSIEFGGSGTQYF

D gene: NA
J gene: TRBJ2-1
clone size: NA
V gene: TRBV14
CDR3 DNA: TGTGCCAGCAGCCCAATTCAGGGTCTGGGGAATGAGCAGTTCTTC
CDR3 protein: CASSPIQGLGNEQFF

D gene: TRBD1
J gene: TRBJ1-2
clone size: NA
V gene: TRBV2
CDR3 DNA: TGTGCCAGCACCGCGACAGGGGTCGGGGGCTACACCTTC
CDR3 protein: CASTATGVGGYTF

D gene: NA
J gene: TRBJ1-3
clone size: NA
V gene: TRBV3-1/TRBV3-2
CDR3 DNA: TGTGCCAGCAGCCCCAGGGCAATTGGAAACACCATATATTTT
CDR3 protein: CASSPRAIGNTIYF

D gene: TRBD1
J gene: TRBJ1-2
clone size: NA
V gene: TRBV9
CDR3 DNA: TGTGCCAGCAGCGACGACAGGGGGCGCGGCTACACCTTC
CDR3 protein: CASSDDRGRGYTF

D gene: NA
J gene: TRBJ2-7
clone size: NA
V gene: TRBV12-3/TRBV12-4
CDR3 DNA: TGTGCCAGCAGCCCCGGGAGAACCGAGCAGTACTTC
CDR3 protein: CASSPGRTEQYF

D gene: NA
J gene: TRBJ1-5
clone size: NA
V gene: TRBV27
CDR3 DNA: TGTGCCCGGGGGGTGGGCAATCAGCCCCAGCATTTT
CDR3 protein: CARGVGNQPQHF

D gene: TRBD2
J gene: TRBJ2-1
clone size: NA
V gene: TRBV9
CDR3 DNA: TGTGCCAGCAGCGTAGCTTCTAGCGGGGGGTCCTCCTACAATGAGCAGTTCTTC
CDR3 protein: CASSVASSGGSSYNEQFF

D gene: NA
J gene: TRBJ2-2
clone size: once
V gene: TRBV12-5
CDR3 DNA: TGTGCTAGTGGTTACCGGCCGTGGGGAGCGGGGAACACCGGGGAGCTGTTTTTT
CDR3 protein: CASGYRPWGAGNTGELFF

D gene: TRBD1
J gene: TRBJ2-5
clone size: NA
V gene: TRBV2
CDR3 DNA: TGTGCCAGCAGGACAGGGTTCCAAGAGACCCAGTACTTC
CDR3 protein: CASRTGFQETQYF

D gene: TRBD2
J gene: TRBJ2-2
clone size: few
V gene: TRBV2
CDR3 DNA: TGTGCCAGCAGTCGGTTTAGCGGGGCTCCCGGGGAGCTGTTTTTT
CDR3 protein: CASSRFSGAPGELFF

D gene: TRBD2
J gene: TRBJ2-3
clone size: NA
V gene: TRBV4-1
CDR3 DNA: TGCGCCAGCAGCCAACTTCCCGGGGGGGTAAGAGATACGCAGTATTTT
CDR3 protein: CASSQLPGGVRDTQYF

D gene: TRBD1
J gene: TRBJ1-2
clone size: NA
V gene: TRBV10-2
CDR3 DNA: TGCGCCAGCAGTGAGTCGGGGGCCAGGGGGAGCTATGGCTACACCTTC
CDR3 protein: CASSESGARGSYGYTF

D gene: TRBD1
J gene: TRBJ1-2
clone size: NA
V gene: TRBV6-2/TRBV6-3
CDR3 DNA: TGTGCCAGCAGTTACTCTCTCCAGACAGGGGAGTATGGCTACACCTTC
CDR3 protein: CASSYSLQTGEYGYTF

D gene: NA
J gene: TRBJ1-5
clone size: many
V gene: TRBV30
CDR3 DNA: TGTGCCTGGGCGCCCAATCAGCCCCAGCATTTT
CDR3 protein: CAWAPNQPQHF

D gene: NA
J gene: TRBJ1-6
clone size: NA
V gene: TRBV25-1
CDR3 DNA: TGTGCCAGCAGTGACAGGGGAGGGAATTCACCCCTCCACTTT
CDR3 protein: CASSDRGGNSPLHF

D gene: NA
J gene: TRBJ1-1
clone size: once
V gene: TRBV2
CDR3 DNA: TGTGCCAGCAGGCCAGCGACAGGGAACACTGAAGCTTTCTTT
CDR3 protein: CASRPATGNTEAFF

D gene: TRBD2
J gene: TRBJ2-1
clone size: NA
V gene: TRBV11-2
CDR3 DNA: TGTGCCAGCAGCCCGGGTAGCGGGGGCCACAATGAGCAGTTCTTC
CDR3 protein: CASSPGSGGHNEQFF

D gene: TRBD1
J gene: TRBJ2-5
clone size: NA
V gene: TRBV18
CDR3 DNA: TGTGCCAGCTCCCAGGGACAGGGGGCTCAGACCCAGTACTTC
CDR3 protein: CASSQGQGAQTQYF

D gene: NA
J gene: TRBJ1-6
clone size: NA
V gene: TRBV5-6
CDR3 DNA: TGTGCCAGCACCTATTATAATTCACCCCTCCACTTT
CDR3 protein: CASTYYNSPLHF

D gene: NA
J gene: TRBJ2-1
clone size: few
V gene: TRBV5-4
CDR3 DNA: TGTGCCAGCAGCAACCCGGACGGGAACAATGAGCAGTTCTTC
CDR3 protein: CASSNPDGNNEQFF

D gene: NA
J gene: TRBJ2-7
clone size: NA
V gene: TRBV30
CDR3 DNA: TGTGCCTGGAGGTCGGGGTCCCTCGAGCAGTACTTC
CDR3 protein: CAWRSGSLEQYF

D gene: TRBD1
J gene: TRBJ2-2
clone size: NA
V gene: TRBV19
CDR3 DNA: TGTGCCAGTAGTAGATTACAGGGGGGAGGTACCGGGGAGCTGTTTTTT
CDR3 protein: CASSRLQGGGTGELFF

D gene: NA
J gene: TRBJ1-5
clone size: NA
V gene: TRBV6-5
CDR3 DNA: TGTGCCAGCAGTTACTCGAAACAGAGCAATCAGCCCCAGCATTTT
CDR3 protein: CASSYSKQSNQPQHF

D gene: NA
J gene: TRBJ1-6
clone size: NA
V gene: TRBV30
CDR3 DNA: TGTGCCTGGAGTTTAACTGCGACAGCGCCCAATTCACCCCTCCACTTT
CDR3 protein: CAWSLTATAPNSPLHF

D gene: NA
J gene: TRBJ2-7
clone size: NA
V gene: TRBV25-1
CDR3 DNA: TGTGCCAGCAGGTCGGACTTCTCAGGCTCCTACGAGCAGTACTTC
CDR3 protein: CASRSDFSGSYEQYF

D gene: NA
J gene: TRBJ1-1
clone size: few
V gene: TRBV11-2
CDR3 DNA: TGTGCCAGCAGCTTAGAGCGGAACACTGAAGCTTTCTTT
CDR3 protein: CASSLERNTEAFF

D gene: TRBD2
J gene: TRBJ2-3
clone size: NA
V gene: TRBV10-3
CDR3 DNA: TGTGCCATCACCCCCAGCGGGGGGGCCAGGGCAGATACGCAGTATTTT
CDR3 protein: CAITPSGGARADTQYF

D gene: NA
J gene: TRBJ1-2
clone size: NA
V gene: TRBV6-5
CDR3 DNA: TGTGCCAGCAGTTACGATCCAGGGAGGCATGGCTATGGCTACACCTTC
CDR3 protein: CASSYDPGRHGYGYTF

D gene: TRBD1
J gene: TRBJ2-7
clone size: NA
V gene: TRBV4-2
CDR3 DNA: TGTGCCAGCAGCCAACGCCCGAGGGGACAGGGGGCCAACGAGCAGTACTTC
CDR3 protein: CASSQRPRGQGANEQYF

D gene: NA
J gene: TRBJ2-2
clone size: NA
V gene: TRBV4-2
CDR3 DNA: TGTGCCAGCAGCCAAGAGATGCTCAGCACCGGGGAGCTGTTTTTT
CDR3 protein: CASSQEMLSTGELFF

D gene: NA
J gene: TRBJ1-6
clone size: NA
V gene: TRBV11-2
CDR3 DNA: TGTGCCAGCAGCTTGAGAGGAACGGAGAATTCACCCCTCCACTTT
CDR3 protein: CASSLRGTENSPLHF

D gene: NA
J gene: TRBJ1-6
clone size: NA
V gene: TRBV6-5
CDR3 DNA: TGTGCCAGCAGTTACTCGAGTGAGGGTTCACCCCTCCACTTT
CDR3 protein: CASSYSSEGSPLHF

D gene: TRBD2
J gene: TRBJ2-7
clone size: NA
V gene: TRBV7-9
CDR3 DNA: TGTGCCAGCAGCTTAGTAGCGGGGGTGCGGGAGCAGTACTTC
CDR3 protein: CASSLVAGVREQYF

D gene: NA
J gene: TRBJ1-5
clone size: NA
V gene: TRBV19
CDR3 DNA: TGTGCCAGTAGTATAGTCACAACCTATCAGCCCCAGCATTTT
CDR3 protein: CASSIVTTYQPQHF

D gene: NA
J gene: TRBJ2-5
clone size: NA
V gene: TRBV18
CDR3 DNA: TGTGCCAGCTCACTTGCGGGACTGGAGACCCAGTACTTC
CDR3 protein: CASSLAGLETQYF

D gene: TRBD1
J gene: TRBJ2-5
clone size: NA
V gene: TRBV7-7
CDR3 DNA: TGTGCCAGCAGCTCCGACAGGGGGCTGGGAGAGACCCAGTACTTC
CDR3 protein: CASSSDRGLGETQYF

D gene: NA
J gene: TRBJ2-7
clone size: NA
V gene: TRBV7-9
CDR3 DNA: TGTGCCAGCAGCCGGAGCGAAAGAACCTACGAGCAGTACTTC
CDR3 protein: CASSRSERTYEQYF

D gene: NA
J gene: TRBJ1-6
clone size: NA
V gene: TRBV21-1
CDR3 DNA: TGTGCCATTACCGGGACTCTCAGCTCCTATAATTCACCCCTCCACTTT
CDR3 protein: CAITGTLSSYNSPLHF

D gene: NA
J gene: TRBJ1-2
clone size: NA
V gene: TRBV5-1
CDR3 DNA: TGCGCCAGCAGCTTGGAGGGGGGCTACACCTTC
CDR3 protein: CASSLEGGYTF

D gene: TRBD1
J gene: TRBJ1-2
clone size: few
V gene: TRBV3-1/TRBV3-2
CDR3 DNA: TGTGCCAGCAGCCAAGATTACAGGGGCCGTGGCTACACCTTC
CDR3 protein: CASSQDYRGRGYTF

D gene: TRBD1
J gene: TRBJ1-1
clone size: NA
V gene: TRBV29-1
CDR3 DNA: TGCAGCGTTGAGACAGGGGGAATCACTGAAGCTTTCTTT
CDR3 protein: CSVETGGITEAFF

D gene: NA
J gene: TRBJ1-1
clone size: NA
V gene: TRBV11-3
CDR3 DNA: TGTGCCAGCAGCTTATCCGGCAGGGGAACTGAAGCTTTCTTT
CDR3 protein: CASSLSGRGTEAFF

D gene: NA
J gene: TRBJ1-1
clone size: many
V gene: TRBV2
CDR3 DNA: TGTGCCAGCAGTGGGGGGCCCAACACTGAAGCTTTCTTT
CDR3 protein: CASSGGPNTEAFF

D gene: NA
J gene: TRBJ1-1
clone size: NA
V gene: TRBV6-5
CDR3 DNA: TGTGCCAGCCGGCAGGAGGTTAACACTGAAGCTTTCTTT
CDR3 protein: CASRQEVNTEAFF